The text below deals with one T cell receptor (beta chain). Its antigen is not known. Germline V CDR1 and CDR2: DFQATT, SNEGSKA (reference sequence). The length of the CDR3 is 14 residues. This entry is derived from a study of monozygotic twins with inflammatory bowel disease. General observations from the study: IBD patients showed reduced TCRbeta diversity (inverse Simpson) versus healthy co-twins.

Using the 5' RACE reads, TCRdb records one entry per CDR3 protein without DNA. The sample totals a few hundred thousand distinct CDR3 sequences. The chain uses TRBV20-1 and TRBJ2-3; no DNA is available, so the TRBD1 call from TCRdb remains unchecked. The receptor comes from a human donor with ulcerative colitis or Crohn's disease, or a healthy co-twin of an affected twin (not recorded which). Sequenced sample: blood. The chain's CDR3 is CSAPRGGSTDTQYF.